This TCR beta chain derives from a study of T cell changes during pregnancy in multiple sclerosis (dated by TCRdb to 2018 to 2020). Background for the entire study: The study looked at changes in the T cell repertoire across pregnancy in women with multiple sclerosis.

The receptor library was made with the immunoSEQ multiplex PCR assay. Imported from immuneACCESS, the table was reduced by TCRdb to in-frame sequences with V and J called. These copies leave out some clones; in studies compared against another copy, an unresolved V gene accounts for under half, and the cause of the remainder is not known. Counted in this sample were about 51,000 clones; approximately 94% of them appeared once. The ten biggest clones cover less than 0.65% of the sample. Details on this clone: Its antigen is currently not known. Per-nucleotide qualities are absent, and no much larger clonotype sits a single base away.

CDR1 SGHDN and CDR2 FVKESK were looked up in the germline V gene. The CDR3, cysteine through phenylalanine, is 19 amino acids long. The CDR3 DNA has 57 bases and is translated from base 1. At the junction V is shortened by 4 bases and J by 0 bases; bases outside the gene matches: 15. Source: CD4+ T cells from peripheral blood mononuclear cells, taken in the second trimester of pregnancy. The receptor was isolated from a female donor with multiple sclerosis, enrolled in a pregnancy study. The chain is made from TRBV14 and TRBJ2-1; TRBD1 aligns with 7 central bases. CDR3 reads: CASSPLTGNGPSSYNEQFF. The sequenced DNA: TGTGCCAGCAGCCCCCTGACAGGGAATGGACCTAGCTCCTACAATGAGCAGTTCTTC.